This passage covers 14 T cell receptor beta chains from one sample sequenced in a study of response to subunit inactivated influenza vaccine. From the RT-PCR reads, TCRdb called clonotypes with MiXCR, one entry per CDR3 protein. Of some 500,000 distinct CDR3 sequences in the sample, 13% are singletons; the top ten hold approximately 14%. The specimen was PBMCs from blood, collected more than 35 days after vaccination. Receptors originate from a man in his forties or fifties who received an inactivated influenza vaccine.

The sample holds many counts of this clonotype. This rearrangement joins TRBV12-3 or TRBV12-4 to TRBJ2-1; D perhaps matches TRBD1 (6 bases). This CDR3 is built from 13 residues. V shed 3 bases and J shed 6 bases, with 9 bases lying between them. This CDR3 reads CASSFGGSNEQFF. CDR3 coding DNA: TGTGCCAGCAGTTTTGGGGGCTCCAATGAGCAGTTCTTC.

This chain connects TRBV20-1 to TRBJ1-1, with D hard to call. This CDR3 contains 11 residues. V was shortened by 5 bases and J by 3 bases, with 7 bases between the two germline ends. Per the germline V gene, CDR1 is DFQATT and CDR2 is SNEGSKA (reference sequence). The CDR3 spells CSAPDYTEAFF. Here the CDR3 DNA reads TGCAGTGCTCCAGACTACACTGAAGCTTTCTTT.

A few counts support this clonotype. Here the CDR3 DNA reads TGTGCCAGCAGCCCACTCCTAGACAGGGGGCCTGGTAATGAGCAGTTCTTC. Its protein is CASSPLLDRGPGNEQFF. The chain couples TRBV5-6 to TRBJ2-1; TRBD1 agrees at 10 bases. This CDR3 has 17 amino acids. The ends lost 4 bases at V and 7 bases at J; junction bases unmatched: 14. Germline V lookup: CDR1 SGHDT, CDR2 YYEEEE. Based on the CDR3 plus reference TRBV5-6 and TRBJ2-1, the full variable domain is DAGVTQSPTHLIKTRGQQVTLRCSPKSGHDTVSWYQQALGQGPQFIFQYYEEEERQRGNFPDRFSGHQFPNYSSELNVNALLLGDSALYLCASSPLLDRGPGNEQFFGPGTRLTVL.

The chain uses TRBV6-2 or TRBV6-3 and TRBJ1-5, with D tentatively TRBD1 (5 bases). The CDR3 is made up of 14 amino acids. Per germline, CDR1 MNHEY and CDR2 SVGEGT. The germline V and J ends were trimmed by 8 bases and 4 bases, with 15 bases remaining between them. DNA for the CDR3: TGTGCCAGCGATTTATCCGCAGGGAATCAGCCCCAGCATTTT. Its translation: CASDLSAGNQPQHF.

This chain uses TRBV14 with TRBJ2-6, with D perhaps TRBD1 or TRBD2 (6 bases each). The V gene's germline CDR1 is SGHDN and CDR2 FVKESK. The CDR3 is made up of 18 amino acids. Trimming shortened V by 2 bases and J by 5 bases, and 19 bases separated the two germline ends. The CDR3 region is CASSQFYSVGGWANVLTF. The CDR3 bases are TGTGCCAGCAGCCAATTTTATTCGGTCGGGGGCTGGGCCAACGTCCTGACTTTC.

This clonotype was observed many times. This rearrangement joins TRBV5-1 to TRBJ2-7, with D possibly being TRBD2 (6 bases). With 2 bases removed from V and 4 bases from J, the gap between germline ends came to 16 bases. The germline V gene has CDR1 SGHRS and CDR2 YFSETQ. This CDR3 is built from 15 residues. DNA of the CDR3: TGCGCCAGCAGCTTCTTCCCGGGACTCCAATACGAGCAGTACTTC. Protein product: CASSFFPGLQYEQYF.

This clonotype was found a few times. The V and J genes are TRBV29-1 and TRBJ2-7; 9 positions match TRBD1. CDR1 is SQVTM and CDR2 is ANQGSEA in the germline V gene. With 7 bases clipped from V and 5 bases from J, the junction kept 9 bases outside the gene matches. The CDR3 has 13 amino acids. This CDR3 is CSAMGQGRNEQYF. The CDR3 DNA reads TGCAGCGCAATGGGACAGGGACGCAACGAGCAGTACTTC.

The CDR3: CASSFRSSYNEQFF. In nucleotides, the CDR3 is TGTGCCAGCAGTTTTCGGAGCTCCTACAATGAGCAGTTCTTC. This chain uses TRBV12-3 or TRBV12-4 with TRBJ2-1, with D unclear. The V end was cut by 3 bases, the J end by 0 bases, with 6 bases between. CDR3 length equals 14 residues.

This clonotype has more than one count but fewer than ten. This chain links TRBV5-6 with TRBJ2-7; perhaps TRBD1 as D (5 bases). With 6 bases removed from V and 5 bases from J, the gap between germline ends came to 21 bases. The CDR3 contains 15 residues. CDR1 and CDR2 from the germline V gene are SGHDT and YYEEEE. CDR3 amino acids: CASTVGGRVSNEQYF. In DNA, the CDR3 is TGTGCCAGCACCGTAGGTGGCAGGGTTAGCAACGAGCAGTACTTC. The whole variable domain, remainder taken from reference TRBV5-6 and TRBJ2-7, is DAGVTQSPTHLIKTRGQQVTLRCSPKSGHDTVSWYQQALGQGPQFIFQYYEEEERQRGNFPDRFSGHQFPNYSSELNVNALLLGDSALYLCASTVGGRVSNEQYFGPGTRLTVT.

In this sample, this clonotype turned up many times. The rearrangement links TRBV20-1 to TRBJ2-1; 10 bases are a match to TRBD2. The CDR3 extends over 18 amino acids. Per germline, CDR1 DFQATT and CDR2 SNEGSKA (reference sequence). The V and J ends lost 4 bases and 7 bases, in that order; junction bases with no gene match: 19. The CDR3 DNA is TGCAGTGCTACCTCCGTATGGGGAAGCGGGAGGGGCGGGAATGAGCAGTTCTTC. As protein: CSATSVWGSGRGGNEQFF.

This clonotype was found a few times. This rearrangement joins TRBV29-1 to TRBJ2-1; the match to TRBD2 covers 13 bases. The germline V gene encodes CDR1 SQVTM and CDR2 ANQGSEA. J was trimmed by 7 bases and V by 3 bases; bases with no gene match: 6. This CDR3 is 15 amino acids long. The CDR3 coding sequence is TGCAGCGTTGAGGGATGGACTAGCGGGAGAAATGAGCAGTTCTTC. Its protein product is CSVEGWTSGRNEQFF.

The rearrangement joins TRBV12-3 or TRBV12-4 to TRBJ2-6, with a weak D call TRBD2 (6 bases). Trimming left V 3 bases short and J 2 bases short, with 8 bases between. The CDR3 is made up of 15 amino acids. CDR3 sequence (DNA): TGTGCCAGCAGTTTTTCGGGAGCTGGGGCCAACGTCCTGACTTTC. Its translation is CASSFSGAGANVLTF.

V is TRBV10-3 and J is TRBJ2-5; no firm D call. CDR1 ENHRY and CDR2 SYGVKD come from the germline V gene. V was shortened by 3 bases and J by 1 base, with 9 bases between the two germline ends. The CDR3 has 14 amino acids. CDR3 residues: CAISDSPGQETQYF. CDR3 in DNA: TGTGCCATCAGTGACTCGCCAGGCCAAGAGACCCAGTACTTC.

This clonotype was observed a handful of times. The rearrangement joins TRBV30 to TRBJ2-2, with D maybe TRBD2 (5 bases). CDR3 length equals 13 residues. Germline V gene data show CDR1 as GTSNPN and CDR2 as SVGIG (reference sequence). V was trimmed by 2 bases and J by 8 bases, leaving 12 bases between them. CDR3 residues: CAWSRDYVGELFF. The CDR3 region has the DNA TGTGCCTGGAGTAGAGACTACGTAGGGGAGCTGTTTTTT. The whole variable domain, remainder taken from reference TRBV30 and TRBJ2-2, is SQTIHQWPATLVQPVGSPLSLECTVEGTSNPNLYWYRQAAGRGLQLLFYSVGIGQISSEVPQNLSASRPQDRQFILSSKKLLLSDSGFYLCAWSRDYVGELFFGEGSRLTVL.